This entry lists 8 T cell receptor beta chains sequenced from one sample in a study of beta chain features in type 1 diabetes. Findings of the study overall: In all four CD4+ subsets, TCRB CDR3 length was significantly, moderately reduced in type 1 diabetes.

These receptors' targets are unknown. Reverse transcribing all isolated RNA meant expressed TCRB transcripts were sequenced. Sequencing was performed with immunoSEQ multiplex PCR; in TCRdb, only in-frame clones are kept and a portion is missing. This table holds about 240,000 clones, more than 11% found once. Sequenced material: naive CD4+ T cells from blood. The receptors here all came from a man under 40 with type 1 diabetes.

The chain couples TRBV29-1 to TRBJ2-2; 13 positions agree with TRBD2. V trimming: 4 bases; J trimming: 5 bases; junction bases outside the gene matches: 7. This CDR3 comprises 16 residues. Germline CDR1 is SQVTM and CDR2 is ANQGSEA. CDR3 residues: CSVGLLAGGPTGELFF. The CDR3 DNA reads TGCAGCGTTGGTCTACTAGCGGGAGGGCCGACCGGGGAGCTGTTTTTT.

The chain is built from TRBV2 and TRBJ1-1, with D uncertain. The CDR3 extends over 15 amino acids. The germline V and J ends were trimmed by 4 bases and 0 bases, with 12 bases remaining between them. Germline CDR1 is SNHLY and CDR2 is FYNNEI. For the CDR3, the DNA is TGTGCCAGCAGTGGGAATCCAGCGATGAACACTGAAGCTTTCTTT. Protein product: CASSGNPAMNTEAFF.

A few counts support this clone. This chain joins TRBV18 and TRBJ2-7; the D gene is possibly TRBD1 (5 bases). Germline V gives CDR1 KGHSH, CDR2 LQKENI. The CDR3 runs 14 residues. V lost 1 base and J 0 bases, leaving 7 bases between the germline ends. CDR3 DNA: TGTGCCAGCTCACCACTGGACACCTCCTACGAGCAGTACTTC. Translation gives CASSPLDTSYEQYF.

The CDR3 DNA sequence: TGCGCCAGCAGCTCCGGGACTAGGGCAGATACGCAGTATTTT. Protein product: CASSSGTRADTQYF. The chain combines TRBV5-1 with TRBJ2-3, with TRBD2 matching over 8 bases. CDR3 size: 14 residues. V trimming: 3 bases; J trimming: 4 bases; junction bases outside the gene matches: 4. Looked up from germline, CDR1 is SGHRS and CDR2 is YFSETQ.

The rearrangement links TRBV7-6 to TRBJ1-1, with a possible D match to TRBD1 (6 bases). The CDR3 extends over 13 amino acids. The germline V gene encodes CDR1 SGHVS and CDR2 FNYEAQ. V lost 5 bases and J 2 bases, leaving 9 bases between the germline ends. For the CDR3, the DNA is TGTGCCAGCAGCCTACAGGGTAACACTGAAGCTTTCTTT. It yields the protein CASSLQGNTEAFF. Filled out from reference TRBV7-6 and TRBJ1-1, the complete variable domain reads GAGVSQSPRYKVTKRGQDVALRCDPISGHVSLYWYRQALGQGPEFLTYFNYEAQQDKSGLPNDRFSAERPEGSISTLTIQRTEQRDSAMYRCASSLQGNTEAFFGQGTRLTVV.

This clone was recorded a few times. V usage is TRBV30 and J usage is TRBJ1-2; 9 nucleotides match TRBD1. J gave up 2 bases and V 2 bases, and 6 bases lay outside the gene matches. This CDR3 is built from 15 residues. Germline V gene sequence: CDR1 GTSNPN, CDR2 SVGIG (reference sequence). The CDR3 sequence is CAWSQRTGANYGYTF. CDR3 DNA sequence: TGTGCCTGGAGTCAAAGGACAGGGGCGAACTATGGCTACACCTTC.

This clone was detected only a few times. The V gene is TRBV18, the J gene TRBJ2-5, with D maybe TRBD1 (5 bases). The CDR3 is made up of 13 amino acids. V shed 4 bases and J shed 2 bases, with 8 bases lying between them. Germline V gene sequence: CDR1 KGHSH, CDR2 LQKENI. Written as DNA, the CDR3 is TGTGCCAGCTCACAGAGGACACAAGAGACCCAGTACTTC. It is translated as CASSQRTQETQYF. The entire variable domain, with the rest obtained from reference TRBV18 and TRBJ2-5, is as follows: NAGVMQNPRHLVRRRGQEARLRCSPMKGHSHVYWYRQLPEEGLKFMVYLQKENIIDESGMPKERFSAEFPKEGPSILRIQQVVRGDSAAYFCASSQRTQETQYFGPGTRLLVL.

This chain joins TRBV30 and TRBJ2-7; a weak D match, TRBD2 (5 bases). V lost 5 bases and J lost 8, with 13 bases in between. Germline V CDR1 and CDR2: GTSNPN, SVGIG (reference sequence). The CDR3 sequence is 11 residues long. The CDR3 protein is CAWAAAGQQYF. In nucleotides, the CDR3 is TGTGCCTGGGCCGCGGCGGGTCAGCAGTACTTC.